Listed here are 6 T cell receptor beta chains from one sample, sequenced in a study of identical twins. TCRdb recomputed calls from the 5' RACE reads with MiXCR, one row per CDR3 protein. This table holds under 250,000 distinct CDR3 sequences, 6.5% to 8.5% found once. These data were also filed under a second study, of yellow fever vaccine responses in identical twins.

Source material: memory (CD45RO+) T cells sorted from blood. The source is a woman aged 18-30 years in good health.

V gene TRBV7-9 combines with J gene TRBJ2-7; D gene uncertain. The CDR3 loop spans 14 amino acids. CDR1 SEHNR and CDR2 FQNEAQ come from the germline V gene (reference sequence). The germline V and J ends were trimmed by 5 bases and 2 bases, with 13 bases remaining between them. The CDR3 DNA sequence: TGTGCCAGCAGCCTCACGGATGGGACCTACGAGCAGTACTTC. Protein: CASSLTDGTYEQYF. Based on the CDR3 plus reference TRBV7-9 and TRBJ2-7, the full variable domain is DTGVSQNPRHKITKRGQNVTFRCDPISEHNRLYWYRQTLGQGPEFLTYFQNEAQLEKSRLLSDRFSAERPKGSFSTLEIQRTEQGDSAMYLCASSLTDGTYEQYFGPGTRLTVT.

The chain combines TRBV27 with TRBJ2-5; 8 nucleotides line up with TRBD2. Germline V gene sequence: CDR1 MNHEY, CDR2 SMNVEV (reference sequence). The CDR3 has 14 amino acids. The J segment lost 9 bases and the V segment lost 6 bases, leaving 12 bases of the junction unmatched. CDR3 sequence reads: CASRPGGGSRAQYF. The CDR3 coding sequence is TGTGCCAGCAGGCCGGGGGGGGGCTCGAGGGCCCAGTACTTC.

In this sample, this clonotype turned up many times. The chain couples TRBV3-1 to TRBJ2-7; D remains ambiguous. CDR3 size: 13 residues. The V gene lost 4 bases and the J gene lost 2 bases, with 9 bases spanning the gap. Germline CDR1 and CDR2: LGHDT and YNNKEL (reference sequence). The CDR3 is CASSPELTYEQYF. For the CDR3, the DNA is TGTGCCAGCAGCCCCGAGCTAACCTACGAGCAGTACTTC.

Notes on this clonotype: It may be a read error: a sequence one base away is much more abundant. V gene TRBV7-2 combines with J gene TRBJ2-5, with D perhaps TRBD2 (5 bases). CDR1 and CDR2 (germline): SGHTA, FQGNSA. The V end lost 2 bases, the J end lost 1 base, and 11 bases lay between the germline ends. The CDR3 length is 15 residues. CDR3 in amino acids: CASSLLGETQETQYF. The DNA for the CDR3 is TGTGCCAGCAGCTTACTGGGAGAGACCCAAGAGACCCAGTACTTC.

This clonotype came up many times. This chain joins TRBV24-1 and TRBJ1-5, with 9 bases identical to TRBD1. The CDR3 length is 16 residues. The V and J ends lost 2 bases and 4 bases, in that order; junction bases with no gene match: 5. CDR1 and CDR2 (germline): KGHDR, SFDVKD. The CDR3 spells CATSDSGTGKNQPQHF. DNA for the CDR3: TGTGCCACCAGTGATTCCGGGACAGGGAAAAATCAGCCCCAGCATTTT.

This clonotype was counted many times. The chain uses TRBV10-3 and TRBJ2-7; D call uncertain. Germline values: CDR1 ENHRY, CDR2 SYGVKD. V was trimmed by 10 bases and J by 1 base, leaving 17 bases between them. There are 14 residues in the CDR3. CDR3 DNA: TGTGCCACCACTACCCGTCAGGCGTCCTACGAGCAGTACTTC. This gives the protein CATTTRQASYEQYF.